This T cell receptor beta chain was recovered during a study of cytomegalovirus exposure and HLA in healthy donors. Background on the study: An earlier analysis found some 100 million unique TCR beta sequences from about 190 million T cells. Study findings and constraints: Many donors carried some public TCRs, although rarity characterized most TCR sequences. Links to common viral pathogens appeared, in a later analysis, for several of the most significant clusters. CMV serostatus stood as the only immune exposure information on hand.

Primers included in the PCR were 60 Vbeta and 13 Jbeta primers. The repertoire was sequenced with immunoSEQ multiplex PCR; TCRdb's copy has only in-frame clones and lacks some. Its table lists over 200,000 clones. Notes on this clone: What it binds is not known.

CDR1 and CDR2 (germline): WNHNN, SYGVQD (reference sequence). This CDR3 is built from 12 residues. V dropped 8 bases and J dropped 2 bases, with 6 bases sitting between them. The sequenced sample was PBMCs. The V call is TRBV10-1, the J call TRBJ2-2; D remains ambiguous. The clonotype originates from a woman aged 25-40 years in good health and CMV-seropositive. Here the CDR3 reads CASGANTGELFF. CDR3 DNA sequence: TGCGCCAGCGGAGCCAACACCGGGGAGCTGTTTTTT.